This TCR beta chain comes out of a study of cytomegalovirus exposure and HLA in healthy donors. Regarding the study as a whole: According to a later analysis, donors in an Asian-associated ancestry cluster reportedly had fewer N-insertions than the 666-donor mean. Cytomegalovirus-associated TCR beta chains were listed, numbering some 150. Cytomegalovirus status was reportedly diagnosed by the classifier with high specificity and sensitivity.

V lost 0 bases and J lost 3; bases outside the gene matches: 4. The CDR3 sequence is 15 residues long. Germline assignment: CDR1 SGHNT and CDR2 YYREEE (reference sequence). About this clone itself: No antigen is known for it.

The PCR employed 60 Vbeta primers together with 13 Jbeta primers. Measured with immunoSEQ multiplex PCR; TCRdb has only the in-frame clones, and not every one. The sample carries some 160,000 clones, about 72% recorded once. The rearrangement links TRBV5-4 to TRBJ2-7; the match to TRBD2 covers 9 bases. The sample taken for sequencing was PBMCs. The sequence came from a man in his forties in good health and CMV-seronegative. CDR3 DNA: TGTGCCAGCAGCTTGGGACTAGCGGCTAGCTACGAGCAGTACTTC. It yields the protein CASSLGLAASYEQYF.